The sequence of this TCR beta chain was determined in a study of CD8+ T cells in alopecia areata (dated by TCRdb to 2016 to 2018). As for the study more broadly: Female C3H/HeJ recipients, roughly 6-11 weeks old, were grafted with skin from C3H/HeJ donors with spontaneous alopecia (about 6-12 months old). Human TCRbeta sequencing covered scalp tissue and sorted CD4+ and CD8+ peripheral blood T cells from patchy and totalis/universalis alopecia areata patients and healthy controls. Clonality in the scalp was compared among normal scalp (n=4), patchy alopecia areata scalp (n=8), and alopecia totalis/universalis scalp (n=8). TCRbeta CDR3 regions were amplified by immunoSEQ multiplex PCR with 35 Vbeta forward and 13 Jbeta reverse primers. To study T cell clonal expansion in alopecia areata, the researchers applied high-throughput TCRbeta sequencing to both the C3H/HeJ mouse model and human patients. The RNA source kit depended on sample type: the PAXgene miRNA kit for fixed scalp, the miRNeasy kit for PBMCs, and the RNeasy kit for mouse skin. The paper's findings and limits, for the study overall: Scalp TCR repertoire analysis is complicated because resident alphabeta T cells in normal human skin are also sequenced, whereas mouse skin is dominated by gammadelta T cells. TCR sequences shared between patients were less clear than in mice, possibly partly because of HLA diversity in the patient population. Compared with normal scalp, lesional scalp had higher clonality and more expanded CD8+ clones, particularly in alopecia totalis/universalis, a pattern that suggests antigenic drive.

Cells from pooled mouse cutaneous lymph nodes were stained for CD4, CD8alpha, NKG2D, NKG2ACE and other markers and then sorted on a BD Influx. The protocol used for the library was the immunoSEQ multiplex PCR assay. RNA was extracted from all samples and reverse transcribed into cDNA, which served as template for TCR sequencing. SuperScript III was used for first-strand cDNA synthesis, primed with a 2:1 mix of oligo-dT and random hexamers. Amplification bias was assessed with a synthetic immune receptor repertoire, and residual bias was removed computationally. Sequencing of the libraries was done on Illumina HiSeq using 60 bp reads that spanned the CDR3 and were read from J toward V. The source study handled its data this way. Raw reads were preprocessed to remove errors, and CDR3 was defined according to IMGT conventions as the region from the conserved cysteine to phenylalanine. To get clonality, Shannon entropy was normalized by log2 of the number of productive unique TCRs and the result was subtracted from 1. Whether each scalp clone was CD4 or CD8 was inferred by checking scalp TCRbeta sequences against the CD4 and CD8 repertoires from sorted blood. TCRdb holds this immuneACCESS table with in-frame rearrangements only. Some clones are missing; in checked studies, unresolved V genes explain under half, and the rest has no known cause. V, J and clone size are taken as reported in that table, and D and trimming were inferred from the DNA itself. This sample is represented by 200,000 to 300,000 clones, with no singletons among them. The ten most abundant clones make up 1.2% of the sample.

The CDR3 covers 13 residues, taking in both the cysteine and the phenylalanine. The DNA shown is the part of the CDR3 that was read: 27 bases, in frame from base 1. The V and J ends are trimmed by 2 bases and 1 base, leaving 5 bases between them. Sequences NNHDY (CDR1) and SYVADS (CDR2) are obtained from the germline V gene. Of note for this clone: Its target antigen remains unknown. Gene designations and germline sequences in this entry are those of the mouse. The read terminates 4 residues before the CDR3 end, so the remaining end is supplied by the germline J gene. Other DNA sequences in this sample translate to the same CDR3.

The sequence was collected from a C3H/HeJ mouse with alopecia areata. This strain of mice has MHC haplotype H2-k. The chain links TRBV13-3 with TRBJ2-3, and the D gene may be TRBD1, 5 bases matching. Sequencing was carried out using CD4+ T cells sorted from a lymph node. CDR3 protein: CASSEQGAETLYF. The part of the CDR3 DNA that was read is TGTGCCAGCAGTGAACAGGGTGCAGAA.